The 13 T cell receptor beta chains reported below all come from one sample, sequenced in a study of blood T cell repertoires in COVID-19 (dated by TCRdb to between 2020 and 2021). The library was produced with the immunoSEQ multiplex PCR assay. The immuneACCESS repertoire file appears here via TCRdb, limited to in-frame rearrangements. These files lack a portion of the clones; in checked studies, under half of the deficit traces to unresolved V genes, and the cause of the others is not known. For this sample there are about 240,000 clones; more than 75% appear just once. The ten top clones hold under 15% of the sample. Source material: peripheral blood. The receptors originated from a woman in her sixties or seventies with active or convalescent COVID-19.

J is TRBJ1-4 and V is TRBV19; 7 positions match TRBD1. V dropped 5 bases and J dropped 2; count of bases not matched to a gene: 2. This CDR3 spans 14 amino acids. Germline values: CDR1 LNHDA, CDR2 SQIVND (reference sequence). CDR3 region: CASSWGQTNEKLFF. CDR3 coding DNA: TGTGCCAGTAGTTGGGGACAGACTAATGAAAAACTGTTTTTT.

This clone was detected once. The rearrangement joins TRBV14 to TRBJ2-5; 7 bases align to TRBD1. Trimming removed 3 bases from V and 5 bases from J; junction bases left unmatched: 3. This CDR3 is built from 13 residues. CDR1 is SGHDN and CDR2 is FVKESK in the germline V gene. CDR3 in DNA: TGTGCCAGCAGCCAGGACAGGTGGGAGACCCAGTACTTC. The encoded protein is CASSQDRWETQYF.

The V gene is TRBV6-5, the J gene TRBJ2-7; a weak D match, TRBD1 (6 bases). The germline CDR1 and CDR2 sequences are MNHEY and SVGAGI. V lost 8 bases, J lost 3 bases, and 11 bases lay in between. The CDR3 is made up of 12 amino acids. CDR3 DNA sequence: TGTGCCAGCCGGCTACAGGGCTACGAGCAGTACTTC. Translated, it gives CASRLQGYEQYF.

The genes are TRBV15 and TRBJ1-1, with 7 bases matching TRBD1. With V trimmed by 1 base and J by 5 bases, 7 bases remained unmatched. CDR3 length: 15 amino acids. Germline V gives CDR1 LNHNV, CDR2 YYDKDF (reference sequence). The CDR3 protein is CATSRGQGGVTEAFF. The CDR3 DNA follows: TGTGCCACCAGCAGAGGACAGGGTGGTGTAACTGAAGCTTTCTTT.

CDR3 bases: TGTGCCAGCAGTGAGAGGGGAGGGAATGAGCAGTTCTTC. Encoded protein: CASSERGGNEQFF. The rearrangement links TRBV2 to TRBJ2-1; 7 bases agree with TRBD2. CDR3 length: 13 residues. With 3 bases clipped from V and 7 bases from J, the junction kept 3 bases outside the gene matches. CDR1 is SNHLY, CDR2 FYNNEI, per germline.

The rearrangement links TRBV6-5 to TRBJ1-2; 8 bases match TRBD1. The CDR3 extends over 13 amino acids. Trimming at V came to 3 bases and at J to 8 bases, leaving 5 bases not matched to a gene. Germline V gene sequence: CDR1 MNHEY, CDR2 SVGAGI. This chain's CDR3 is CASSYQGAWGYTF. The CDR3 DNA sequence: TGTGCCAGCAGTTATCAGGGGGCGTGGGGCTACACCTTC.

J is TRBJ1-5 and V is TRBV6-2 or TRBV6-3; TRBD1 is a possible D gene (6 bases). CDR3 length: 18 amino acids. Germline lookup yields CDR1 MNHEY and CDR2 SVGEGT. Trimming removed 5 bases at V and 0 bases at J, with 20 bases between. The CDR3 protein is CASSLQIGTPNSNQPQHF. The CDR3 bases are TGTGCCAGCAGTCTGCAGATTGGGACACCCAATAGCAATCAGCCCCAGCATTTT.

V and J are TRBV3-1 (or the pseudogene TRBV3-2) and TRBJ2-3, with TRBD2 matching 10 bases. The CDR3 contains 16 residues. Germline-derived CDR1 and CDR2 are LGHDT and YNNKEL (reference sequence). The V segment lost 2 bases and the J segment 0 bases; nucleotides outside the gene matches: 2. The CDR3, as DNA: TGTGCCAGCAGCCAACGTAGCGGGGGGAGCACAGATACGCAGTATTTT. It yields the protein CASSQRSGGSTDTQYF.

This clone was observed at least ten times. V is TRBV7-7 and J is TRBJ1-2, with 8 bases aligning to TRBD1. The V gene end was trimmed by 5 bases and the J gene end by 3 bases; junction bases not matched to a gene: 8. Germline lookup yields CDR1 SSHAT and CDR2 FNYEAQ (reference sequence). The CDR3 length is 15 residues. The CDR3 coding sequence is TGTGCCAGCAGCCGACGCGGACAGGGCCACTATGGCTACACCTTC. Its translation: CASSRRGQGHYGYTF.

A single count supports this clone. This chain joins TRBV3-1 (or the pseudogene TRBV3-2) and TRBJ2-2; possible D gene TRBD1, 5 bases. This CDR3 has 17 residues. V was cut by 0 bases and J by 0 bases, with 11 bases left in between. Germline CDR1 and CDR2: LGHDT and YNNKEL (reference sequence). For the CDR3, the DNA is TGTGCCAGCAGCCAAGATCATAGGGGCGCGAACACCGGGGAGCTGTTTTTT. Protein sequence: CASSQDHRGANTGELFF.

This clone has only one observation. This sequence joins TRBV6-2 or TRBV6-3 and TRBJ1-5, with D tentatively TRBD1 (6 bases). The CDR3 is made up of 16 amino acids. Trimming shortened V by 2 bases and J by 2 bases, and 13 bases separated the two germline ends. Germline V gene lookup returns CDR1 MNHEY and CDR2 SVGEGT. DNA of the CDR3: TGTGCCAGCAGTTACGGGGGCACCGTCGGCAATCAGCCCCAGCATTTT. This encodes CASSYGGTVGNQPQHF.

The J gene is TRBJ1-6, the V gene TRBV5-1; TRBD1 aligns across 9 bases. The J segment lost 7 bases and the V segment lost 8 bases, leaving 7 bases of the junction unmatched. Germline CDR1 and CDR2: SGHRS and YFSETQ. The CDR3 runs 14 residues. The CDR3 nucleotides are TGCGCCAGTAAGCCGGACAGGGGAAATTCACCCCTCCACTTT. Translated: CASKPDRGNSPLHF. The complete variable domain, with remaining parts taken from reference TRBV5-1 and TRBJ1-6, reads KAGVTQTPRYLIKTRGQQVTLSCSPISGHRSVSWYQQTPGQGLQFLFEYFSETQRNKGNFPGRFSGRQFSNSRSEMNVSTLELGDSALYLCASKPDRGNSPLHFGNGTRLTVT.

This chain connects TRBV5-5 to TRBJ2-7, with 13 bases that match TRBD2. V trimming: 0 bases; J trimming: 8 bases; junction bases outside the gene matches: 2. The germline CDR1 and CDR2 sequences are SGHKS and YYEKEE (reference sequence). There are 14 residues in the CDR3. CDR3 DNA: TGTGCCAGCAGCTTGGGGGGACTAGCGGGGAAGCAGTACTTC. It specifies CASSLGGLAGKQYF. Filled out from reference TRBV5-5 and TRBJ2-7, the complete variable domain reads DAGVTQSPTHLIKTRGQQVTLRCSPISGHKSVSWYQQVLGQGPQFIFQYYEKEERGRGNFPDRFSARQFPNYSSELNVNALLLGDSALYLCASSLGGLAGKQYFGPGTRLTVT.